This TCR beta chain comes out of a study of blood T cell repertoires in COVID-19. Whole-study context: The United States, Italy and Spain provided the acute and convalescent COVID-19 samples.

V shed 0 bases and J 5 bases; nucleotides not matched to a gene: 7. Germline assignment: CDR1 GTSNPN and CDR2 SVGIG (reference sequence). The CDR3 runs to 14 residues. Assay: immunoSEQ multiplex PCR; the TCRdb copy retains only in-frame clones and omits some. This sample has hundreds of thousands of clones, with about 87% found just once. Sequenced: peripheral blood. The source is a woman aged 70-85 years with COVID-19, enrolled during active disease. The V and J genes are TRBV30 and TRBJ2-7; TRBD1 agrees at 7 bases. The CDR3 coding sequence is TGTGCCTGGAGTGTACCCAGGGGGTTCGACGAGCAGTACTTC. This codes for CAWSVPRGFDEQYF.